What follows is one T cell receptor beta chain and its context. What it recognizes is unknown. This specimen belongs to a study of T cell responses to AZD1222 COVID-19 vaccine. Study conclusions and caveats: Reportedly, nearly half of unique spike TCRs recognized epitopes outside B.1.351/B.1.1.7 mutations.

The CDR3 has 16 residues. V gave up 4 bases and J gave up 5 bases; unmatched junction bases: 12. Germline CDR1 is SGHRS and CDR2 is YFSETQ. Clones were read by immunoSEQ multiplex PCR, and TCRdb kept only the in-frame ones, dropping some. The sample holds fewer than 90,000 clones, roughly 90% seen once. V usage is TRBV5-1 and J usage is TRBJ1-1; 9 bases align to TRBD1. The starting material was peripheral blood, obtained 28 days after the second AZD1222 dose. This TCR derives from an adult who received the AZD1222 COVID-19 vaccine. CDR3: CASSLASGQGRTEAFF. The CDR3 DNA follows: TGCGCCAGCAGCCTGGCGTCGGGACAGGGTAGGACTGAAGCTTTCTTT.